This T cell receptor (beta chain) was sequenced for a study of T cells in Graves' hyperthyroidism and ophthalmopathy (dated by TCRdb to between 2018 and 2020). As for the study more broadly: Peripheral blood was sampled at the time of initial diagnosis, prior to any treatment. To identify TCR V-J signatures that set the groups apart, the researchers used a discovery cohort of 100 patients, made up of roughly 40 with Graves' ophthalmopathy and some 56 with stable Graves' hyperthyroidism. Whether ophthalmopathy could be predicted prospectively was tested in an independent validation cohort made up of roughly 19 hyperthyroidism patients plus 17 patients who later progressed to ophthalmopathy. The approximately 100 discovery patients were randomly split 7:3 into training and test sets. Thyroid tissue and blood T-cell repertoires from six or seven Graves' hyperthyroidism patients were also compared in the study. Once sampling was done, hyperthyroidism patients were given methimazole at a starting dose of 30 mg daily, whereas ophthalmopathy patients were given high-dose intravenous methylprednisolone. According to the paper, TCR Vbeta CDR3 sequencing was carried out on over 130 peripheral blood samples, which came from approximately 41 ophthalmopathy, 75 or so hyperthyroidism and roughly 17 progressor patients.

The TCR beta CDR3 regions were amplified from the RNA transcripts. For the first round of RT-PCR on the TCR CDR3, the HTBI primer set was used together with the Qiagen OneStep RT-PCR kit. The libraries were constructed in a second round of multiplex PCR and then size-selected and purified. Paired-end sequencing of the libraries was performed with 100 bp reads on an Illumina HiSeq2000. The authors' pipeline ran thus. Raw data were processed with SOAPnuke, discarding reads with adapters, uncalled bases, mean Phred below 15, or no exact constant-primer or identifier match. High-quality paired reads were merged using COPE v1.2.5, and each unique nucleotide sequence was defined as a clonotype. Clonotypes were aligned to IMGT TRBV, TRBD and TRBJ reference segments using MiTCR v1.1. The analysis was restricted to V-J combinations with a frequency above 0.0001, which together covered 99.2% of the repertoires. The TCS score was defined as the ratio of F50 (clonal expansion) to E x V (chaos), calculated using BLOSUM62-based TCRdist between CDR3 peptides within each V-J. Welch's t-statistics and random forest reduced several hundred V-J features to 13, which were used in a naive Bayes classifier (R e1071). TCRdb handled the public reads itself, with Q25 trimming in fastp and clone calling in MiXCR, and kept productive beta chains. Merged by CDR3 protein, the rows form single entries marked with the most common genes and DNA. What appears here as the V and J calls and clone size reflects TCRdb's work, not the paper's. This sample has 250,000 to 350,000 distinct CDR3 sequences in its table, and roughly 15% of those were observed once. Approximately 33% of the sample rests with the top ten.

On the study overall, not on this receptor specifically: A 13 V-J signature model separated ophthalmopathy from stable hyperthyroidism, with nearly 90% sensitivity and 81.08% specificity in cross-validation and 80%/75% in testing. No statistical method was used to fix the sample size in advance, and group allocation was not hidden from the investigators. Blood samples also contained most of the expanded thyroid clonotypes (frequency above 0.001), which suggests that blood repertoires may reflect thyroid immune responses. In validation, progression to ophthalmopathy was predicted by the model with almost 71% sensitivity and nearly 75% specificity, a median of approximately 6.5 months before onset.

Graves' hyperthyroidism was defined as stable when no progression to ophthalmopathy occurred over 18 months of follow-up. Hyperthyroidism patients were newly diagnosed, had a disease duration of under 2 months, and were aged 18 to 65 years. Patients with uncontrolled infections, other autoimmune diseases, pregnancy or lactation were excluded. Diagnoses relied on clinical symptoms, serum thyroxine and TRAb, thyroid ultrasound and orbital computed tomography. PBMCs were isolated from about 10 ml of fresh peripheral blood by Ficoll-Paque density gradient centrifugation. Total RNA was extracted with Trizol reagent, and quality was checked on an Agilent 2100 Bioanalyzer. This clonotype appeared many times. Its antigen is currently not known. Base-call qualities are not available, and no considerably larger clone is one nucleotide away. The CDR3 goes from the cysteine to the phenylalanine over 15 residues. This entry keeps only the CDR3 DNA: 45 bases, framed from base 1. Germline trimming: 7 bases from V, 4 bases from J; junction bases outside gene matches: 10. Reading the germline V gene gives CDR1 MDHEN and CDR2 SYDVKM.

Recombination linked TRBV28 to TRBJ1-2, and TRBD1 matches 9 of the central bases. Sequenced material: blood. The clonotype was recovered from a man younger than 45 with Graves' hyperthyroidism. In nucleotides, the sequence is TGTGCCAGCACAAGCCGGGACAGGGTGGGCTATGGCTACACCTTC. It translates to CASTSRDRVGYGYTF.